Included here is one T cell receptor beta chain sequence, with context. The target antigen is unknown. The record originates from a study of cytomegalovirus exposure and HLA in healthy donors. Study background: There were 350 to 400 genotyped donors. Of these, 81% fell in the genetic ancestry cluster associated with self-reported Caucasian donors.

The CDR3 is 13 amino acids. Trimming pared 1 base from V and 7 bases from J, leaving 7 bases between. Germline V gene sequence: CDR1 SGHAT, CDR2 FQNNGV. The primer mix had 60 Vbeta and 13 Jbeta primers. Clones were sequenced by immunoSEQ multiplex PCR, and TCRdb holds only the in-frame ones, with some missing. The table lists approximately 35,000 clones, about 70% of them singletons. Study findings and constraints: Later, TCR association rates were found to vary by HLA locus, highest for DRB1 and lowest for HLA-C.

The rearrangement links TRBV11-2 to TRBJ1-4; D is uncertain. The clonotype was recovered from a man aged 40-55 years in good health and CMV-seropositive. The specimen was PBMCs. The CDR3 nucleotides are TGTGCCAGCAGCTTAGCGGTTTCTGAAAAACTGTTTTTT. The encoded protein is CASSLAVSEKLFF.